Following are 19 T cell receptor beta chains from one sample sequenced in a study of T cells in Graves' hyperthyroidism and ophthalmopathy. From RNA transcripts, TCR beta CDR3 regions were amplified. TCR CDR3 underwent first-round RT-PCR with the HTBI primer set. From the multiplex PCR reads, TCRdb called clonotypes with MiXCR, one entry per CDR3 protein. This sample has hundreds of thousands of distinct CDR3 sequences; over 35% occur once, and the top ten carry 8% to 9%. Sequencing was performed on blood. Source of these receptors: a man aged 18 to 29 with Graves' hyperthyroidism.

A note on this clonotype: This may come from a read error, since a much larger clone is one base off. This chain connects TRBV2 to TRBJ1-6; D not certain. The CDR3 runs to 13 residues. Germline V gene lookup returns CDR1 SNHLY and CDR2 FYNNEI. Between the trimmed V and J ends, which lost 3 bases and 11 bases, there was a span of 11 bases. The CDR3 coding sequence is TGTGCCAGCAGTGACTGGGAAGCTCCACCCCTCCACTTT. Protein product: CASSDWEAPPLHF.

This chain uses TRBV7-2 with TRBJ2-5, with 10 nucleotides matching TRBD2. The CDR3 runs 14 residues. Germline CDR1 SGHTA, CDR2 FQGNSA. The V segment lost 7 bases and the J segment 5 bases; nucleotides outside the gene matches: 7. CDR3 region: CASTLSGRTETQYF. Written as DNA, the CDR3 is TGTGCCAGCACCCTTAGCGGGAGGACGGAGACCCAGTACTTC.

The sample holds many counts of this clonotype. V usage is TRBV10-3 and J usage is TRBJ1-1; D is unresolved. V was shortened by 7 bases and J by 0 bases, with 6 bases between the two germline ends. This CDR3 is built from 12 residues. CDR1 is ENHRY and CDR2 is SYGVKD in the germline V gene. Here the CDR3 reads CAINSVNTEAFF. The DNA of the CDR3 is TGTGCCATCAATTCTGTGAACACTGAAGCTTTCTTT.

The chain employs TRBV15 and TRBJ2-7, with a weak D call TRBD2 (6 bases). Germline V gene sequence: CDR1 LNHNV, CDR2 YYDKDF (reference sequence). Trimming took off 2 bases at V and 3 bases at J, with 17 bases between the two ends. The CDR3 has 16 residues. The CDR3 nucleotides are TGTGCCACCAGCAGACTCCTTGGGGTAGCGGACTACGAGCAGTACTTC. Residues: CATSRLLGVADYEQYF.

In this sample, this clonotype turned up a few times. The rearrangement links TRBV2 to TRBJ1-5; no reliable D call. V lost 6 bases and J lost 7, with 16 bases in between. From germline, CDR1 is SNHLY and CDR2 FYNNEI. The CDR3 totals 14 residues. The CDR3 coding sequence is TGTGCCAGCAGGGATAGGTTGCCGGGACAGCCCCAGCATTTT. This codes for CASRDRLPGQPQHF.

The V gene is TRBV9, the J gene TRBJ2-5; 7 nucleotides line up with TRBD1. V shed 3 bases and J 0 bases; nucleotides not matched to a gene: 14. The germline CDR1 and CDR2 sequences are SGDLS and YYNGEE. CDR3 length equals 18 residues. This chain's CDR3 is CASSETEGRQGYQETQYF. The CDR3 nucleotides read TGTGCCAGCAGCGAAACTGAAGGGCGACAGGGCTACCAAGAGACCCAGTACTTC.

In nucleotides, the CDR3 is TGCAGTGGGGGGCGTGGGGGAGGCGACGAGCAGTACTTC. Amino acids: CSGGRGGGDEQYF. This chain links TRBV29-1 with TRBJ2-7; D tentatively reads TRBD1 or TRBD2 (6 bases each). Germline CDR1 reads SQVTM; CDR2 reads ANQGSEA. The length of the CDR3 is 13 residues.

The V gene is TRBV25-1, the J gene TRBJ1-2; a weak D match, TRBD1 (5 bases). Trimming took 6 bases from V and 8 from J, leaving 19 bases between them. Germline loops: CDR1 MGHDK, CDR2 SYGVNS. The CDR3 spans 14 residues. This chain's CDR3 is CASSRPGPSGGYTF. CDR3 DNA sequence: TGTGCCAGCAGCCGGCCGGGGCCCTCGGGCGGCTACACCTTC.

There are many counts of this clonotype. This chain connects TRBV15 to TRBJ2-5, with TRBD1 identical over 7 bases. V gave up 5 bases and J gave up 5 bases; unmatched junction bases: 5. This CDR3 is 13 amino acids long. Germline CDR1 and CDR2: LNHNV and YYDKDF (reference sequence). The CDR3 coding sequence is TGTGCCACCAGCCGAGGGGGCCGGGAGACCCAGTACTTC. Its translation is CATSRGGRETQYF.

The J gene is TRBJ1-4, the V gene TRBV6-5, with 7 positions matching TRBD1. In germline, CDR1 is MNHEY, CDR2 SVGAGI. V was pared by 6 bases and J by 6 bases, with 7 bases of the junction left unmatched. This CDR3 spans 14 amino acids. The CDR3 is CASSPGQTDEKLFF. CDR3 in DNA: TGTGCCAGCAGCCCGGGACAGACCGATGAAAAACTGTTTTTT.

To note about this clonotype: This may arise from a read error, as a much more abundant clone is one base away. The V gene is TRBV25-1, the J gene TRBJ2-2; 10 bases fit TRBD1. Trimming took 2 bases from V and 6 from J; bases not matched to a gene: 3. Germline V gene sequence: CDR1 MGHDK, CDR2 SYGVNS. CDR3 length equals 15 residues. CDR3 sequence (DNA): TGTGCCAGCAGTGAAGGGACAGGGGACGCCGGGGAGCTGTTTTTT. Translation: CASSEGTGDAGELFF.

The J gene is TRBJ2-7, the V gene TRBV12-3 or TRBV12-4; D possibly matches TRBD1 or TRBD2 (5 bases each). With 3 bases removed from V and 0 bases from J, the gap between germline ends came to 9 bases. The length of the CDR3 is 14 residues. The CDR3 DNA sequence: TGTGCCAGCAGTTTTGGGGGACCCTCCTACGAGCAGTACTTC. Its translation is CASSFGGPSYEQYF.

This clonotype came up a few times. V and J are TRBV6-1 and TRBJ2-7; 7 bases align to TRBD2. The CDR3 sequence is 16 residues long. CDR1 and CDR2 (germline): MNHNS, SASEGT. V dropped 6 bases and J dropped 2; count of bases not matched to a gene: 13. The CDR3 DNA reads TGTGCCAGCAGCTCCCCTAGCGGAGCCAATCCCTACGAGCAGTACTTC. Protein product: CASSSPSGANPYEQYF.

This clonotype was seen many times. V and J are TRBV29-1 and TRBJ1-1; D possibly corresponds to TRBD1 (6 bases). Germline V lookup: CDR1 SQVTM, CDR2 ANQGSEA. The CDR3 is made up of 12 amino acids. CDR3 DNA sequence: TGCGGGGGCCGCACACAGAACACTGAAGCTTTCTTT. Protein sequence: CGGRTQNTEAFF.

This clonotype was found a few times. CDR3 in amino acids: CSAPRGGYEQYF. DNA for the CDR3: TGCAGTGCTCCGCGGGGGGGGTACGAGCAGTACTTC. The genes are TRBV20-1 and TRBJ2-7; TRBD2 matches 9 bases. Germline-derived CDR1 and CDR2 are DFQATT and SNEGSKA (reference sequence). V trimming: 5 bases; J trimming: 4 bases; junction bases outside the gene matches: 3. This CDR3 has 12 residues.

There are many counts of this clonotype. The rearrangement links TRBV20-1 to TRBJ1-4, with TRBD1 identical over 10 bases. The germline V gene encodes CDR1 DFQATT and CDR2 SNEGSKA (reference sequence). The V segment lost 0 bases and the J segment 8 bases; nucleotides outside the gene matches: 9. This CDR3 is built from 16 residues. Here the CDR3 reads CSARDAGDRGWEKLFF. CDR3 coding DNA: TGCAGTGCTAGAGATGCGGGGGACAGGGGATGGGAAAAACTGTTTTTT.

The rearrangement joins TRBV7-2 to TRBJ1-1; 9 bases line up with TRBD1. The CDR3 is 16 amino acids. Germline loops: CDR1 SGHTA, CDR2 FQGNSA. The junction had 12 bases not matched to a gene; V was cut back by 6 bases and J by 4 bases. This chain's CDR3 is CASSLGTGRMSTEAFF. The CDR3 nucleotides are TGTGCCAGCAGTCTCGGGACAGGGCGAATGAGCACTGAAGCTTTCTTT. The variable domain in full, with the rest retrieved from reference TRBV7-2 and TRBJ1-1, is GAGVSQSPSNKVTEKGKDVELRCDPISGHTALYWYRQSLGQGLEFLIYFQGNSAPDKSGLPSDRFSAERTGGSVSTLTIQRTQQEDSAVYLCASSLGTGRMSTEAFFGQGTRLTVV.

In DNA form, the CDR3 reads TGCAGCTGGGGACAGGGGGCGACTGAAGCTTTCTTT. This translates into CSWGQGATEAFF. This sequence joins TRBV29-1 and TRBJ1-1, with 12 nucleotides matching TRBD1. The V gene's germline CDR1 is SQVTM and CDR2 ANQGSEA. This CDR3 is built from 12 residues. J gave up 5 bases and V 8 bases, and 3 bases lay outside the gene matches.

This chain connects TRBV4-1 to TRBJ2-5; D is ambiguous. The CDR3 has 13 amino acids. Per the germline V gene, CDR1 is MGHRA and CDR2 is YSYEKL. Trimming shortened V by 0 bases and J by 5 bases, and 7 bases separated the two germline ends. The DNA for the CDR3 is TGCGCCAGCAGCCAAGAAAGGCGGGAGACCCAGTACTTC. Its protein product is CASSQERRETQYF.